The clone carrying this TCR beta chain was counted many times. The data stem from a study of blood T cells in healthy people across ages. All donors came from Russia, were Caucasian and healthy, and spanned ages roughly 6 to 95. Sample-barcoded 5' priming and a J-beta primer mix drove a second PCR of about 7 to 12 cycles. TCRdb processed the 5' RACE reads anew with MiXCR; each CDR3 protein has one entry. The profile shows 1.5 million to 2 million distinct CDR3 sequences, roughly 28% of them singletons. Germline values: CDR1 SGHKS, CDR2 YYEKEE (reference sequence). V was pared by 1 base and J by 6 bases, with 8 bases of the junction left unmatched. The length of the CDR3 is 15 residues.

The source material was blood. This receptor was obtained from a woman younger than 45 in good health. The chain recombines TRBV5-5 with TRBJ2-7; 9 positions match TRBD1. The CDR3: CASSLRGDRVVEQYF. Here the CDR3 DNA reads TGTGCCAGCAGCTTGAGGGGGGACAGGGTGGTCGAGCAGTACTTC.